Below, 18 T cell receptor beta chains from the same sample are listed, as sequenced in a study of Tregs in tolerant kidney transplant recipients. Profiling relied on immunoSEQ multiplex PCR, and the TCRdb table lists in-frame clones only, not all of them. The profile shows approximately 60,000 clones, 83% of them singletons. Sequenced material: CD4+ T cells from blood. All receptors derive from a human donor in good health.

This chain connects TRBV6-5 to TRBJ1-6; no clear D. V gave up 4 bases and J gave up 3 bases, with 13 bases separating them. CDR1 MNHEY and CDR2 SVGAGI come from the germline V gene. The CDR3 runs to 16 residues. Written as DNA, the CDR3 is TGTGCCAGCAGTTCTCGACCGGAGGGCTATAATTCACCCCTCCACTTT. Amino acids: CASSSRPEGYNSPLHF.

The gene calls are TRBV7-2 and TRBJ1-5, with TRBD1 as a possible D gene (5 bases). The length of the CDR3 is 15 residues. The V end lost 1 base, the J end lost 2 bases, and 9 bases lay between the germline ends. The germline V gene has CDR1 SGHTA and CDR2 FQGNSA. CDR3 bases: TGTGCCAGCAGCTTAGTGGCACAGGGCAATCAGCCCCAGCATTTT. Translating it yields CASSLVAQGNQPQHF.

V usage is TRBV5-4 and J usage is TRBJ1-1, with 8 bases matching TRBD1. Germline V gene lookup returns CDR1 SGHNT and CDR2 YYREEE (reference sequence). This CDR3 contains 13 residues. Germline trimming cut 5 bases from V and 8 bases from J; bases unmatched to any gene: 8. CDR3 coding DNA: TGTGCCAGCAGTATTACAGGGGGTGAAGAAGCTTTCTTT. It codes for CASSITGGEEAFF. The full variable domain, its missing parts supplied by reference TRBV5-4 and TRBJ1-1, is ETGVTQSPTHLIKTRGQQVTLRCSSQSGHNTVSWYQQALGQGPQFIFQYYREEENGRGNFPPRFSGLQFPNYSSELNVNALELDDSALYLCASSITGGEEAFFGQGTRLTVV.

The chain is built from TRBV13 and TRBJ2-7; 9 nucleotides match TRBD1. V shed 2 bases, J shed 1 base, and the junction held 6 bases outside the gene matches. There are 16 residues in the CDR3. Germline CDR1 is PRHDT and CDR2 is FYEKMQ (reference sequence). The chain's CDR3 is CASSLIGQGPSYEQYF. In DNA form, the CDR3 reads TGTGCCAGCAGCTTAATAGGACAGGGGCCTTCCTACGAGCAGTACTTC.

This chain links TRBV2 with TRBJ1-3, with TRBD1 as a possible D gene (6 bases). The CDR3 has 16 residues. Germline V lookup: CDR1 SNHLY, CDR2 FYNNEI. The germline V and J ends were trimmed by 2 bases and 2 bases, with 13 bases remaining between them. CDR3 in amino acids: CASSEIRWGPGNTIYF. In DNA, the CDR3 is TGTGCCAGCAGTGAAATTAGGTGGGGGCCTGGAAACACCATATATTTT.

This clone was detected a few times. The chain combines TRBV18 with TRBJ2-1; possible D gene TRBD1, 6 bases. Germline CDR1 KGHSH, CDR2 LQKENI. V was pared by 2 bases and J by 4 bases, with 12 bases between. The CDR3 is 15 amino acids. The CDR3 region is CASSPGTKNYNEQFF. In DNA, the CDR3 is TGTGCCAGCTCACCAGGGACAAAGAATTACAATGAGCAGTTCTTC.

This clone was picked up a small number of times. The rearrangement joins TRBV7-9 to TRBJ1-3, with a possible D match to TRBD1 (6 bases). There are 15 residues in the CDR3. V lost 3 bases and J 3 bases, leaving 12 bases between the germline ends. The germline V gene has CDR1 SEHNR and CDR2 FQNEAQ (reference sequence). The CDR3 region is CASSFHRASGNTIYF. The CDR3 coding sequence is TGTGCCAGCAGCTTTCACAGGGCTAGTGGAAACACCATATATTTT.

This chain uses TRBV18 with TRBJ1-1; 9 bases align to TRBD1. The germline V gene has CDR1 KGHSH and CDR2 LQKENI. Losses at the gene ends were 4 bases for V and 5 bases for J; bases not matched to a gene: 2. CDR3 length: 13 amino acids. CDR3 in DNA: TGTGCCAGCTCACTGACAGGGGGAACTGAAGCTTTCTTT. As protein: CASSLTGGTEAFF.

The V call is TRBV7-8, the J call TRBJ1-2; no clear D gene. From germline, CDR1 is SGHVS and CDR2 FQNEAQ. CDR3 length: 15 residues. Trimming stripped 1 base from V and 7 bases from J, with 16 bases between. Here the CDR3 DNA reads TGTGCCAGCAGCTTAGTAAGGCTGGGAGTCTTTGGCTACACCTTC. Protein product: CASSLVRLGVFGYTF.

The CDR3 reads CASISSLNTGELFF. CDR3 coding DNA: TGTGCCAGCATTTCTTCCCTGAACACCGGGGAGCTGTTTTTT. The rearrangement links TRBV28 to TRBJ2-2; D unresolved. This CDR3 has 14 residues. The V end was cut by 7 bases, the J end by 1 base, with 10 bases between. Per the germline V gene, CDR1 is MDHEN and CDR2 is SYDVKM.

This clone was seen a single time. The chain joins TRBV9 to TRBJ2-6; D is unclear. V was trimmed by 4 bases and J by 2 bases, leaving 13 bases between them. Germline lookup yields CDR1 SGDLS and CDR2 YYNGEE. CDR3 length: 16 amino acids. The CDR3 coding sequence is TGTGCCAGCAGCCCGCACACGAACACTGGGGCCAACGTCCTGACTTTC. Translating it yields CASSPHTNTGANVLTF.

This clone was detected a few times. As DNA, the CDR3 is TGTGCCAGCAGATGGGACAGGGGGGATTCACCCCTCCACTTT. It yields the protein CASRWDRGDSPLHF. This chain connects TRBV7-8 to TRBJ1-6; 11 nucleotides agree with TRBD1. The CDR3 is 14 amino acids. V shed 6 bases, J shed 8 bases, and the junction held 3 bases outside the gene matches. Looked up from germline, CDR1 is SGHVS and CDR2 is FQNEAQ. The complete variable domain, with remaining parts taken from reference TRBV7-8 and TRBJ1-6, reads GAGVSQSPRYKVAKRGQDVALRCDPISGHVSLFWYQQALGQGPEFLTYFQNEAQLDKSGLPSDRFFAERPEGSVSTLKIQRTQQEDSAVYLCASRWDRGDSPLHFGNGTRLTVT.

V gene TRBV19 combines with J gene TRBJ1-3; TRBD1 is a possible D gene (6 bases). The CDR3 has 14 amino acids. Between the trimmed V and J ends, which lost 5 bases and 4 bases, there was a span of 12 bases. Germline V gene data show CDR1 as LNHDA and CDR2 as SQIVND (reference sequence). CDR3 protein: CASSFTGTGNTIYF. The DNA for the CDR3 is TGTGCCAGTAGTTTCACCGGGACAGGAAACACCATATATTTT.

The chain uses TRBV5-6 and TRBJ2-3; 9 positions agree with TRBD2. The germline CDR1 and CDR2 sequences are SGHDT and YYEEEE. J was trimmed by 6 bases and V by 6 bases; bases with no gene match: 11. The CDR3 is 15 residues long. The CDR3 spells CASMYPTSGRDTQYF. The CDR3 nucleotides read TGTGCCAGCATGTATCCGACTAGCGGCCGGGATACGCAGTATTTT.

Of note for this clone: This sample also contains other DNA sequences that code for the same CDR3. The rearrangement joins TRBV7-3 to TRBJ2-3; TRBD2 agrees at 8 bases. This CDR3 contains 14 residues. Germline CDR1 reads SGHTA; CDR2 reads FQGTGA. V shed 2 bases, J shed 3 bases, and the junction held 1 base outside the gene matches. In DNA form, the CDR3 reads TGTGCCAGCAGCTTAGGACTAGCTACAGATACGCAGTATTTT. This translates into CASSLGLATDTQYF. Looking up the rest from reference TRBV7-3 and TRBJ2-3 gives the full variable domain: GAGVSQTPSNKVTEKGKYVELRCDPISGHTALYWYRQSLGQGPEFLIYFQGTGAADDSGLPNDRFFAVRPEGSVSTLKIQRTERGDSAVYLCASSLGLATDTQYFGPGTRLTVL.

This clone was seen only once. The chain combines TRBV7-9 with TRBJ1-1, with D tentatively TRBD1 (5 bases). The germline gives CDR1 SEHNR, CDR2 FQNEAQ (reference sequence). V shed 5 bases and J shed 5 bases, with 12 bases lying between them. This CDR3 contains 13 residues. CDR3 coding DNA: TGTGCCAGCAGCCAAAGGTGGGGGACTGAAGCTTTCTTT. It yields the protein CASSQRWGTEAFF.

This rearrangement joins TRBV11-1 to TRBJ2-5, with D possibly being TRBD1 or TRBD2 (6 bases each). The CDR3 has 14 residues. Trimming removed 5 bases at V and 3 bases at J, with 13 bases between. Germline loops: CDR1 SGHAT, CDR2 FQDESV (reference sequence). The CDR3: CASSPVGGKETQYF. CDR3 in DNA: TGTGCCAGCAGCCCCGTGGGGGGCAAAGAGACCCAGTACTTC.

A remark on this clone: The same CDR3 also results from other DNA sequences found in this sample. The V call is TRBV14, the J call TRBJ2-5; D call uncertain. Deletions cut 2 bases from V and 5 bases from J, with 3 bases between. In germline, CDR1 is SGHDN, CDR2 FVKESK. CDR3 length: 11 amino acids. The CDR3 is CASSQFETQYF. CDR3 sequence (DNA): TGTGCCAGCAGCCAATTCGAGACCCAGTACTTC.